This T cell receptor (beta chain) appears in the sequencing data of a study of CD8 T cells in Susac syndrome. An input of roughly 0.45 to 1 ug of RNA was subjected to reverse transcription using random hexamers. TCRdb processed the immunoSEQ multiplex PCR reads anew with MiXCR; each CDR3 protein has one entry. The sample includes around 190,000 distinct CDR3 sequences, roughly 92% of them seen just once. Germline V gene lookup returns CDR1 SGHDT and CDR2 YYEEEE. The CDR3 loop spans 15 amino acids. Deletions cut 4 bases from V and 0 bases from J, with 13 bases between. The receptor's source is a human donor in good health. The gene calls are TRBV5-6 and TRBJ1-2; tentatively, D is TRBD1 (6 bases). Sequenced sample: CD4+ T cells from PBMCs. The CDR3 DNA is TGTGCCAGCAGCCGGGACACTAGGACTAACTATGGCTACACCTTC. As protein: CASSRDTRTNYGYTF. The full variable domain, completed using reference TRBV5-6 and TRBJ1-2, is DAGVTQSPTHLIKTRGQQVTLRCSPKSGHDTVSWYQQALGQGPQFIFQYYEEEERQRGNFPDRFSGHQFPNYSSELNVNALLLGDSALYLCASSRDTRTNYGYTFGSGTRLTVV.